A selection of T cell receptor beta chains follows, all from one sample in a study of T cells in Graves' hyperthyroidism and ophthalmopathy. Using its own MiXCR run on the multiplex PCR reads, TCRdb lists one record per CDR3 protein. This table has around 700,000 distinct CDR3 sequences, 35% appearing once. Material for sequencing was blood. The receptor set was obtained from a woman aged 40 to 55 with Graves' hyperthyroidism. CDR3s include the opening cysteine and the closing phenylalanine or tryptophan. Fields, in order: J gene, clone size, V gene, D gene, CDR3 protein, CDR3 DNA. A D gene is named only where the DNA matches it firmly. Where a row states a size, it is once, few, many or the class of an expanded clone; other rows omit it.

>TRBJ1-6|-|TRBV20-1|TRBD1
CSATDRGRFNSPLHF
TGCAGTGCCACCGACAGGGGGCGTTTTAATTCACCCCTCCACTTT
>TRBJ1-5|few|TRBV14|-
CASSQGIRQPQHF
TGTGCCAGCAGCCAAGGGATTCGGCAGCCCCAGCATTTT
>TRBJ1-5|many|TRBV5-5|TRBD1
CASSFRTGNQPQHF
TGTGCCAGCAGCTTCAGGACAGGGAATCAGCCCCAGCATTTT
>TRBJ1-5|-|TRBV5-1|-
CASSLAGQLNQPQHF
TGCGCCAGCAGCTTGGCGGGACAACTCAATCAGCCCCAGCATTTT
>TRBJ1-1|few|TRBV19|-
CASKSPANTEAFF
TGTGCCAGTAAATCCCCTGCGAACACTGAAGCTTTCTTT
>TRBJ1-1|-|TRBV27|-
CASSFLYGGQAFF
TGTGCCAGCAGTTTCTTATACGGGGGCCAGGCTTTCTTT
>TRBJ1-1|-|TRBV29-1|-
CSVDDGVDGTEAFF
TGCAGCGTTGACGACGGGGTAGATGGCACTGAAGCTTTCTTT
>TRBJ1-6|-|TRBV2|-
CASPSSAGRNSPLHF
TGTGCCAGCCCATCCTCGGCAGGCCGTAATTCACCCCTCCACTTT
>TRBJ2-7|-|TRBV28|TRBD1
CASSLGQSAHF
TGTGCCAGCAGTTTGGGACAGTCGGCTCACTTC
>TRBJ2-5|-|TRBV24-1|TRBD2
CATSGPGLAGKETQYF
TGTGCCACCAGTGGCCCTGGACTAGCGGGGAAAGAGACCCAGTACTTC
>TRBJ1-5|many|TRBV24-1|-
CATSTGFSNQPQHF
TGTGCCACGTCGACGGGTTTTAGCAATCAGCCCCAGCATTTT
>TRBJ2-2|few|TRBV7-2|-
CASSLASDPRELFF
TGTGCCAGCAGCTTAGCCTCAGATCCAAGGGAGCTGTTTTTT
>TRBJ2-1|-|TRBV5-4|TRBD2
CASGTLAGVGNEQFF
TGTGCCAGCGGGACGCTAGCGGGAGTGGGGAATGAGCAGTTCTTC
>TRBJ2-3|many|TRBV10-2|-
CATTRDSTDTQYF
TGCGCCACCACACGGGACAGCACAGATACGCAGTATTTT
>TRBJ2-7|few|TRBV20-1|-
CSAKAGSVNSYEQYF
TGCAGTGCCAAAGCCGGATCAGTCAACTCCTACGAGCAGTACTTC
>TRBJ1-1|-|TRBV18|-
CASSPQGNDAFF
TGTGCCAGCTCACCGCAGGGTAATGACGCTTTCTTT
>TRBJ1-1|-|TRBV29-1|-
CSADIRSTGKGEAFF
TGCAGCGCCGACATCAGATCCACAGGAAAGGGCGAAGCTTTCTTT
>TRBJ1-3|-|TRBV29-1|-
CSGIPGNTIYF
TGCAGCGGTATTCCTGGAAACACCATATATTTT
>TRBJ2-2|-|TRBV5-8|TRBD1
CASSPGGPPAGELFF
TGTGCCAGCTCACCAGGGGGACCTCCCGCCGGGGAGCTGTTTTTT
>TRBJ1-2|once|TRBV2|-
CASSLFGQGEGYTF
TGTGCCAGCAGTTTATTCGGGCAGGGAGAGGGCTACACCTTC
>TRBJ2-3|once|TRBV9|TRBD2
CASSDTNAGGPDTQYF
TGTGCCAGCAGCGACACTAATGCGGGAGGTCCAGATACGCAGTATTTT
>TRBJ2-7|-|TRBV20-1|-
CSAKSGLLRVEQYF
TGCAGTGCCAAGTCGGGACTCCTAAGGGTCGAGCAGTACTTC
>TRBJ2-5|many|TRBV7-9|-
CASSYLETQYF
TGTGCCAGCAGCTACCTTGAGACCCAGTACTTC
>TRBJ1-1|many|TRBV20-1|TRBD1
CSAKETGDTEAFF
TGCAGTGCAAAAGAGACAGGGGACACTGAAGCTTTCTTT
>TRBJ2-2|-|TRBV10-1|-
CASSEWVANAGELFF
TGCGCCAGCAGTGAGTGGGTTGCGAATGCCGGGGAGCTGTTTTTT
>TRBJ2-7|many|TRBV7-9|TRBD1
CASRQSKGAGYEQYF
TGTGCCAGCAGACAATCTAAGGGGGCTGGCTACGAGCAGTACTTC
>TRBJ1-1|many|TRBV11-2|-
CASSDIVLNTEAFF
TGTGCCAGCAGCGACATCGTGTTGAACACTGAAGCTTTCTTT
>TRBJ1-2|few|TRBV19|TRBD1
CASSIDGTGSLGYTF
TGTGCCAGTAGTATCGATGGGACAGGGAGTTTGGGCTACACCTTC
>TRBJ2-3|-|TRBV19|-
CASSSSPRPDTQYF
TGTGCCAGTAGTAGCAGCCCTAGGCCAGATACGCAGTATTTT
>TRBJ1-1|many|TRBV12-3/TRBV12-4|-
CASSPWGDWTEAFF
TGTGCCAGCAGTCCTTGGGGGGATTGGACTGAAGCTTTCTTT
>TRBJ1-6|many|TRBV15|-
CATSRDGSPLHF
TGTGCCACCAGCAGAGATGGCTCACCCCTCCACTTT
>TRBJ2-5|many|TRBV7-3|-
CASSLTIQETQYF
TGTGCCAGCAGCTTAACAATTCAAGAGACCCAGTACTTC
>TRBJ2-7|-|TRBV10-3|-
CVTSPGRGHEQYF
TGTGTCACCTCCCCGGGCAGGGGCCACGAGCAGTACTTC
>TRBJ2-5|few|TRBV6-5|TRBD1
CASSYSTGNQETQYF
TGTGCCAGCAGTTACTCGACAGGGAACCAAGAGACCCAGTACTTC
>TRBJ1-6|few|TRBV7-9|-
CASSEEDWGSYNSPLHF
TGTGCCAGCAGCGAAGAGGACTGGGGCTCCTATAATTCACCCCTCCACTTT
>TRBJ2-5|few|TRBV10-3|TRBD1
CAISLRDRGLGETQYF
TGTGCCATCAGTCTCCGGGACAGGGGGCTCGGGGAGACCCAGTACTTC
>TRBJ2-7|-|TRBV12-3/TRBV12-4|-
CASSLAREQYF
TGTGCCAGCAGCCTCGCCCGTGAGCAGTACTTC
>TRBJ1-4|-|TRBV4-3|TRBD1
CASSRNLDRGSGKLFF
TGCGCCAGCAGCCGTAACTTGGACAGGGGATCCGGAAAACTGTTTTTT
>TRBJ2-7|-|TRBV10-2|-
CASSWGSDEQYF
TGCGCCAGCTCTTGGGGATCGGACGAGCAGTACTTC
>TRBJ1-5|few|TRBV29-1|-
CSVRPGDNQPQHF
TGCAGCGTTCGTCCGGGAGACAATCAGCCCCAGCATTTT